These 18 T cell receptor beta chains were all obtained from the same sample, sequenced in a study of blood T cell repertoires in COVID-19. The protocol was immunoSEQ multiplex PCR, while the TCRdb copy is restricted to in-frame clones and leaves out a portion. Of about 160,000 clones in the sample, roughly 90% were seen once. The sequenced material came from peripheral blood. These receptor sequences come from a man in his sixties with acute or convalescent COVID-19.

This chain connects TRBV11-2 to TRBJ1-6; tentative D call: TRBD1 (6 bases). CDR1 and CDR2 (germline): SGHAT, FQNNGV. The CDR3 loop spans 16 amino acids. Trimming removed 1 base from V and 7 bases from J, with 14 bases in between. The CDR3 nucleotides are TGTGCCAGCAGCTTAGGGGCAGGGGTAAGGAATTCACCCCTCCACTTT. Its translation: CASSLGAGVRNSPLHF.

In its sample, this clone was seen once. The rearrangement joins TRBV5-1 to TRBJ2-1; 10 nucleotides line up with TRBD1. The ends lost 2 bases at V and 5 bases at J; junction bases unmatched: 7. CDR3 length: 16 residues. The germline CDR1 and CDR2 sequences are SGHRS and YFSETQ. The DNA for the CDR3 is TGCGCCAGCAGCTTAGAGAGGGACAGGGGTCACAATGAGCAGTTCTTC. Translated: CASSLERDRGHNEQFF.

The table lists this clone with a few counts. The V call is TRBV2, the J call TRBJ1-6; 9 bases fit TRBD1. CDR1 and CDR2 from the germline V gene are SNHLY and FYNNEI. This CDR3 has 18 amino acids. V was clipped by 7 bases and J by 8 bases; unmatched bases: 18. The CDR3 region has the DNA TGTGCCAGCAACCACGGGACAGGGTTCTTTTCTGATGATTCACCCCTCCACTTT. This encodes CASNHGTGFFSDDSPLHF.

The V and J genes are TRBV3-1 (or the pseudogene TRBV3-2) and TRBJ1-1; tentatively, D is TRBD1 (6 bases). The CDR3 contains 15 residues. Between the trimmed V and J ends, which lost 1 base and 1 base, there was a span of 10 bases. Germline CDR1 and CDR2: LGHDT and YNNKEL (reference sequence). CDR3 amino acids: CASSQAGTRNTEAFF. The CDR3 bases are TGTGCCAGCAGCCAAGCCGGGACAAGGAACACTGAAGCTTTCTTT.

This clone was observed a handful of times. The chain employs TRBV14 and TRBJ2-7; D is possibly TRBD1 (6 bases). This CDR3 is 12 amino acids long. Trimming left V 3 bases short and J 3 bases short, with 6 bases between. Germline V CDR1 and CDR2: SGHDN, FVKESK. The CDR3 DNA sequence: TGTGCCAGCAGCCAGGACAGCTACGAGCAGTACTTC. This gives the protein CASSQDSYEQYF.

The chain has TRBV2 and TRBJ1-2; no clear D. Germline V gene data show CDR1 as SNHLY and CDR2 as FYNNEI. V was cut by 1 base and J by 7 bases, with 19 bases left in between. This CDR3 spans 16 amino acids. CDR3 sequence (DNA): TGTGCCAGCAGTGAAGAAGTGACAACGAGGGCCACTGGCTACACCTTC. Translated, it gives CASSEEVTTRATGYTF.

The CDR3 DNA follows: TGTGCCAGCAGTTACTCCCCGGGACAGATGAACACTGAAGCTTTCTTT. Protein product: CASSYSPGQMNTEAFF. The chain has TRBV6-6 and TRBJ1-1, with 7 bases that match TRBD1. Trimming cost V 0 bases and J 0 bases; bases outside gene matches: 4. Per germline, CDR1 MNHNY and CDR2 SVGAGI (reference sequence). The CDR3 sequence is 16 residues long.

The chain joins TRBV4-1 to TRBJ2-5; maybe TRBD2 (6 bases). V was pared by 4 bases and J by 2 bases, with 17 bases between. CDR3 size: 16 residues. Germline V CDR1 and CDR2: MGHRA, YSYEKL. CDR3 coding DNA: TGCGCCAGCAGCCCCAAGCTAGCGACGCTACAAGAGACCCAGTACTTC. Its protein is CASSPKLATLQETQYF.

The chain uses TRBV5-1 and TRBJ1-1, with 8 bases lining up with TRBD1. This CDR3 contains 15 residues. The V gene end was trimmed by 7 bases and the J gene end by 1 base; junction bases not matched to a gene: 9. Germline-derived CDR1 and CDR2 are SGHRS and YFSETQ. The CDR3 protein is CASAGQGAGNTEAFF. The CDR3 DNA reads TGCGCCAGCGCCGGGCAGGGGGCGGGGAACACTGAAGCTTTCTTT.

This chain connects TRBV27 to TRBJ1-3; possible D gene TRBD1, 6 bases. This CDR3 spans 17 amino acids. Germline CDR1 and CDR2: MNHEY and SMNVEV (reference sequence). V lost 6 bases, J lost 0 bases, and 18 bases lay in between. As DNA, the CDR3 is TGTGCCAGCAGAAAAGGGGGACGGTCTCCCTCTGGAAACACCATATATTTT. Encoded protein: CASRKGGRSPSGNTIYF.

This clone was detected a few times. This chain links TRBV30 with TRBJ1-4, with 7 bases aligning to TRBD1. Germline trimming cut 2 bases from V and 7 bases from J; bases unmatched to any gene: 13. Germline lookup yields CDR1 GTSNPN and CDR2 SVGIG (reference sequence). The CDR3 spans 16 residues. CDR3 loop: CAWSYRYRQGGEKLFF. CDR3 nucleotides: TGTGCCTGGAGTTACCGATATCGACAGGGAGGTGAAAAACTGTTTTTT.

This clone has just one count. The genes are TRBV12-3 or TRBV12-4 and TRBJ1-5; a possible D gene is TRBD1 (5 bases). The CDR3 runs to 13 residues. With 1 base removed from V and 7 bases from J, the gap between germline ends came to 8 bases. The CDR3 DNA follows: TGTGCCAGCAGTTTAGTCCAGGGCCAGCCCCAGCATTTT. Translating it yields CASSLVQGQPQHF.

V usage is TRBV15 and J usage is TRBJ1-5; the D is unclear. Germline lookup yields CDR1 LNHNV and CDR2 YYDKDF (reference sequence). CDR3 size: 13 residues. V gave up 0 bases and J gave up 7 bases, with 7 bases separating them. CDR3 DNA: TGTGCCACCAGCAGAGATCCTAAGCAGCCCCAGCATTTT. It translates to CATSRDPKQPQHF.

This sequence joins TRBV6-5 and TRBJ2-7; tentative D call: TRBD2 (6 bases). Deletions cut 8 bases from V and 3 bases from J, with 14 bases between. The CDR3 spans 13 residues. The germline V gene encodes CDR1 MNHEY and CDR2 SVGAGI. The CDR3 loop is CASALGAGYEQYF. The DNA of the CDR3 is TGTGCCAGCGCCCTCGGAGCGGGCTACGAGCAGTACTTC.

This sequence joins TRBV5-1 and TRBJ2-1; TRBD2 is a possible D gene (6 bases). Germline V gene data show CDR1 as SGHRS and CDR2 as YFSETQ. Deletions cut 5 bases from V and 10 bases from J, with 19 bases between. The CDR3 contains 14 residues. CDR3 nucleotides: TGCGCCAGCAGTTCGCCGGGACTGTTTAACGAGCAGTTCTTC. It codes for CASSSPGLFNEQFF.

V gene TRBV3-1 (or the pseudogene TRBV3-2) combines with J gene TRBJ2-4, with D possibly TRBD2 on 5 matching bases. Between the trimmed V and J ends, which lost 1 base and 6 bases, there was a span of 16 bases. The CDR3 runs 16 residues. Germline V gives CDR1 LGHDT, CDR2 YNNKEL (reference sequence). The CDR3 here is CASSQVQGFRGNIQYF. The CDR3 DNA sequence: TGTGCCAGCAGCCAAGTGCAAGGGTTCCGGGGAAACATTCAGTACTTC.

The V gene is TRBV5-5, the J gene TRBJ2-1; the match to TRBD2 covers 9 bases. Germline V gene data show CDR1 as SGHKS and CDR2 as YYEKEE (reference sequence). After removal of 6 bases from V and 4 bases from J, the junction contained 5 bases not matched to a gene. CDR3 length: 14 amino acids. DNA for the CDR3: TGTGCCAGCAATCGTGCGGGGGGGTACAATGAGCAGTTCTTC. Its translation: CASNRAGGYNEQFF.

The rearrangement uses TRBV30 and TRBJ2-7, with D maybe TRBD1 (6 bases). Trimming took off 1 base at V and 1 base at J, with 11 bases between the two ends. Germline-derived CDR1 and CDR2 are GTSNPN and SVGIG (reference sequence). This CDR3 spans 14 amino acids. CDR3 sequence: CAWSAGVGSYEQYF. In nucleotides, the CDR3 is TGTGCCTGGAGTGCAGGGGTGGGGTCCTACGAGCAGTACTTC.